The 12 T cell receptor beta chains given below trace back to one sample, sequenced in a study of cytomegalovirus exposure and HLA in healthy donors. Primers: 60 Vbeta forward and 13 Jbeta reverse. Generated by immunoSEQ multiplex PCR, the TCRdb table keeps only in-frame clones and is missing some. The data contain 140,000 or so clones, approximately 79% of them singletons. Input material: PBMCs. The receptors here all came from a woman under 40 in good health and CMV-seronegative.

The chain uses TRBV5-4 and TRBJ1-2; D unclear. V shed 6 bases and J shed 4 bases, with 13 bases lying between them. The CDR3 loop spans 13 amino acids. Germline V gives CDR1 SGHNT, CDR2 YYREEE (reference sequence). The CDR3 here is CASMRTGIYGYTF. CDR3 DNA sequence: TGTGCCAGCATGAGGACGGGGATCTATGGCTACACCTTC.

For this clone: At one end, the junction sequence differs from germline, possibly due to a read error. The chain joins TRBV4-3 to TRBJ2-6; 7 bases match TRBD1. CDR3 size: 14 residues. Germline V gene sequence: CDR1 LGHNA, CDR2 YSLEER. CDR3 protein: CASSQGQGDNVLTF. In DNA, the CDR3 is TGCGCCAGCAGCCAAGGTCAGGGGGACAACGTCCTGACTTTC.

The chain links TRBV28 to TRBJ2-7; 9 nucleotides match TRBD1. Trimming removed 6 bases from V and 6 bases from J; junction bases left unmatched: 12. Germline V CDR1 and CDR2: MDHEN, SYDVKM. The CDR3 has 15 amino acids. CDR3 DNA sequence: TGTGCCAGCAGGCCGACGGACAGGGGAGTCGGCGAGCAGTACTTC. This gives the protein CASRPTDRGVGEQYF. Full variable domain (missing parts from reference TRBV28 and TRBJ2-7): DVKVTQSSRYLVKRTGEKVFLECVQDMDHENMFWYRQDPGLGLRLIYFSYDVKMKEKGDIPEGYSVSREKKERFSLILESASTNQTSMYLCASRPTDRGVGEQYFGPGTRLTVT.

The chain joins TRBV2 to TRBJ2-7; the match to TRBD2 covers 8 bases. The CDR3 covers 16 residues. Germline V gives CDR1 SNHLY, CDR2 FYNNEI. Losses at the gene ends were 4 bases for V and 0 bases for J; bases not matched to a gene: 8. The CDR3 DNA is TGTGCCAGCAGTGTGCTCGGGGGGGCTGGCTCCTACGAGCAGTACTTC. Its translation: CASSVLGGAGSYEQYF.

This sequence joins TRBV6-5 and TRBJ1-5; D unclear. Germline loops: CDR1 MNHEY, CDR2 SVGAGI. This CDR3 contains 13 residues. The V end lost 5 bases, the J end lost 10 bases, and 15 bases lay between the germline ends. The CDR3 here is CASSPGWVYPQHF. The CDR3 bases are TGTGCCAGCAGTCCCGGGTGGGTGTACCCCCAGCATTTT.

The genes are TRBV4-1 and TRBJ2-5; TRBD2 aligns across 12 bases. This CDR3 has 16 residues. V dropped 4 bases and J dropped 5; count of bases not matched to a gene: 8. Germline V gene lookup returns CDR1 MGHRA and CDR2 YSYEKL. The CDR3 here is CASSRGLAGPRETQYF. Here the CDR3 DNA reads TGCGCCAGCAGCCGAGGACTAGCGGGGCCGAGGGAGACCCAGTACTTC.

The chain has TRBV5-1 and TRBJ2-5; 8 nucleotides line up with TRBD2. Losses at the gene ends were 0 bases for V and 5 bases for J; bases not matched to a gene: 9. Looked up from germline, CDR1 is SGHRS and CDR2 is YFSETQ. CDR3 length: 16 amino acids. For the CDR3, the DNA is TGCGCCAGCAGCTTGGCGGGGACTAGTTGGGGCGAGACCCAGTACTTC. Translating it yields CASSLAGTSWGETQYF.

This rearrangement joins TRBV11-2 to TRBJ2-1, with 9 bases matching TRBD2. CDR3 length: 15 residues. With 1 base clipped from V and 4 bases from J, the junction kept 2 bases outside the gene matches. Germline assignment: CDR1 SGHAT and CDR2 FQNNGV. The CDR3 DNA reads TGTGCCAGCAGCTTAGGTGCGGGGGGGTACAATGAGCAGTTCTTC. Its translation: CASSLGAGGYNEQFF.

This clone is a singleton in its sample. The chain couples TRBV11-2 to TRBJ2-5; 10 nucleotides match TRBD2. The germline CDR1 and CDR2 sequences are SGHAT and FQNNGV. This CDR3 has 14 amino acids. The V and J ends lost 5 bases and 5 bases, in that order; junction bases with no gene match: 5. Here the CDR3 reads CASSRAGGPETQYF. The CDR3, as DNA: TGTGCCAGCAGCCGAGCGGGGGGGCCTGAGACCCAGTACTTC.

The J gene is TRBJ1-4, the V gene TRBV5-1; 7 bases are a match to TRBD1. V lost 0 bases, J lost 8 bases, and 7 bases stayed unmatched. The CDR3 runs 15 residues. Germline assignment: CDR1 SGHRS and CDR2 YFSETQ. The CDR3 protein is CASSLEGAQFEKLFF. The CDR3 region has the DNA TGCGCCAGCAGCTTGGAGGGGGCACAGTTCGAAAAACTGTTTTTT.

The CDR3 spells CASGLSRGSGNTIYF. The CDR3 nucleotides read TGTGCTAGTGGTTTGAGCCGTGGTTCTGGAAACACCATATATTTT. This chain joins TRBV12-5 and TRBJ1-3; D gene unclear. Trimming took off 2 bases at V and 1 base at J, with 9 bases between the two ends. Germline CDR1 is LGHNT and CDR2 is FRNRAP. This CDR3 contains 15 residues.

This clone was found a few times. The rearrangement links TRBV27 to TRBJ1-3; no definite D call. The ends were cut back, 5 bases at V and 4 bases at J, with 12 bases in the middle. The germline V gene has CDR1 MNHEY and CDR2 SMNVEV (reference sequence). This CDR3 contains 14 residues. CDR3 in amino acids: CASSPPGAGNTIYF. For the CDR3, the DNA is TGTGCCAGCAGTCCCCCGGGTGCGGGAAACACCATATATTTT.